The 8 T cell receptor beta chains below come from one sample, sequenced in a study of T cells in narcolepsy. Profiling relied on immunoSEQ multiplex PCR, and the TCRdb table lists in-frame clones only, not all of them. The data show approximately 30,000 clones, about four fifths seen once. What was sequenced was CD45RA- memory CD4+ T cells from PBMCs. The receptors originated from a human donor with narcolepsy.

The J gene is TRBJ2-1, the V gene TRBV2, with 12 bases matching TRBD2. The CDR3 consists of 15 residues. CDR1 and CDR2 from the germline V gene are SNHLY and FYNNEI. Unmatched junction bases numbered 4, after V lost 5 bases and J lost 5 bases. CDR3 in amino acids: CASSRLAGVNNEQFF. The CDR3 region has the DNA TGTGCCAGCAGTAGACTAGCGGGAGTTAACAATGAGCAGTTCTTC.

V gene TRBV4-1 combines with J gene TRBJ2-1; no reliable D call. V was pared by 0 bases and J by 6 bases, with 9 bases between. CDR1 is MGHRA and CDR2 is YSYEKL in the germline V gene. This CDR3 comprises 14 residues. This CDR3 reads CASSQEVQGNEQFF. Here the CDR3 DNA reads TGCGCCAGCAGCCAAGAAGTTCAAGGCAATGAGCAGTTCTTC.

CDR3 in amino acids: CASSQWGAGGYGYTF. Here the CDR3 DNA reads TGTGCCAGCAGCCAATGGGGGGCAGGAGGGTATGGCTACACCTTC. V and J are TRBV5-6 and TRBJ1-2; TRBD1 might be the D (6 bases). Germline CDR1 and CDR2: SGHDT and YYEEEE. V was trimmed by 4 bases and J by 5 bases, leaving 18 bases between them. This CDR3 has 15 amino acids.

This rearrangement joins TRBV19 to TRBJ2-1; unclear D gene. Trimming removed 11 bases from V and 8 bases from J, with 19 bases in between. The germline V gene encodes CDR1 LNHDA and CDR2 SQIVND (reference sequence). The CDR3 consists of 13 residues. CDR3 sequence (DNA): TGTGCCTCAAACACCGTCCCTCGGGATGAGCAGTTCTTC. It yields the protein CASNTVPRDEQFF.

The genes are TRBV29-1 and TRBJ2-7; no clear D. CDR1 and CDR2 from the germline V gene are SQVTM and ANQGSEA. The V gene lost 1 base and the J gene lost 1 base, with 5 bases spanning the gap. The CDR3 extends over 12 amino acids. The CDR3 DNA reads TGCAGCGTTGAAGTGCTATCCTACGAGCAGTACTTC. This sequence encodes CSVEVLSYEQYF.

The CDR3 nucleotides are TGTGCCAGCAGTCCCACAAGTAGCAATCAGCCCCAGCATTTT. It is translated as CASSPTSSNQPQHF. The chain has TRBV2 and TRBJ1-5; the D is unclear. Trimming removed 5 bases at V and 0 bases at J, with 8 bases between. The CDR3 has 14 amino acids. Germline loops: CDR1 SNHLY, CDR2 FYNNEI.

This clone was seen a few times. The J gene is TRBJ1-3, the V gene TRBV6-7; D ambiguous. TRBV6-7 is filed as an ORF, its function uncertain. The V and J ends lost 2 bases and 0 bases respectively, with 20 bases between them. The CDR3 sequence is 19 residues long. For the CDR3, the DNA is TGTGCCAGCAGTTACCCGCAGCTAGTTATAAGTTACTCTGGAAACACCATATATTTT. Its translation is CASSYPQLVISYSGNTIYF.

CDR3 DNA: TGTGCCAGCAGGGGACAGGGGATGAACACTGAAGCTTTCTTT. Its protein is CASRGQGMNTEAFF. The V call is TRBV6-5, the J call TRBJ1-1; TRBD1 agrees at 10 bases. The CDR3 runs 14 residues. Per germline, CDR1 MNHEY and CDR2 SVGAGI. V shed 6 bases and J 0 bases; nucleotides not matched to a gene: 1.